This T cell receptor (beta chain) was recorded in a study of blood T cells in healthy people across ages. The study, taken as a whole, reports: Naive CD4+ cell counts and diversity both ran higher in long-lived than in aged donors. Diversity of TCR beta per million T cells declined in a roughly linear way with age.

For the second PCR, which ran for about 7 to 12 cycles, a sample-barcoded 5' primer and a J-beta primer mix were used. TCRdb reprocessed the 5' RACE reads with MiXCR, giving one entry per CDR3 protein. The sample carries more than 500,000 distinct CDR3 sequences, around 27% recorded once. The CDR3 extends over 11 amino acids. The germline gives CDR1 LGHDT, CDR2 YNNKEL (reference sequence). The trim removed 3 bases at V and 12 bases at J, leaving 4 bases unmatched. This clonotype was seen more than once but under ten times. Antigen unknown. The authors drew 8.5 to 10 milliliters of peripheral blood from each donor. These data were likewise used in another study, on T cells of mothers and their children.

This clonotype originated in a boy between 2 and 10 years old in good health. This sequence joins TRBV3-1 and TRBJ2-5; 7 nucleotides match TRBD1. The sequencing input was blood. CDR3: CASSHDRVKYF. The CDR3 DNA reads TGTGCCAGCAGCCATGACAGGGTGAAGTACTTC.